This TCR beta chain was recovered during a study of cytomegalovirus exposure and HLA in healthy donors. Vbeta (60) and Jbeta (13) primers were used in the PCR. Produced via immunoSEQ multiplex PCR; TCRdb's table is partial and in-frame only. The sample lists more than 150,000 clones; around 75% were seen once. Every donor was a healthy person donating bone marrow. This clone turned up a few times. The sequenced sample was PBMCs. The TCR originated in a man aged 40-49 years in good health and CMV-seropositive.

The CDR3 spells CASSQDRDYNEKLFF. DNA for the CDR3: TGCGCCAGCAGCCAAGATCGGGACTATAATGAAAAACTGTTTTTT. The rearrangement uses TRBV4-3 and TRBJ1-4, with D possibly being TRBD1 (5 bases). The CDR3 length is 15 residues. The germline V gene has CDR1 LGHNA and CDR2 YSLEER. The V end was cut by 0 bases, the J end by 4 bases, with 9 bases between.